One sample yielded the 8 T cell receptor beta chains listed below, sequenced in a study of blood T cell repertoires in COVID-19. Assay: immunoSEQ multiplex PCR; the TCRdb copy retains only in-frame clones and omits some. The profile shows hundreds of thousands of clones, roughly nine tenths of them singletons. The sample consisted of peripheral blood. The receptor set was obtained from a man aged 40-49 years with acute or convalescent COVID-19.

Written as DNA, the CDR3 is TGTGCCAGCAGCGTAACCCAGGACAGGGGGCTGAGTGAGCAGTTCTTC. Translated, it gives CASSVTQDRGLSEQFF. V and J are TRBV9 and TRBJ2-1; 11 bases are shared with TRBD1. The CDR3 consists of 16 residues. V trimming: 1 base; J trimming: 9 bases; junction bases outside the gene matches: 9. Germline V gene data show CDR1 as SGDLS and CDR2 as YYNGEE.

This clone was detected a few times. CDR3 region: CASMGLRDLAGELFF. In nucleotides, the CDR3 is TGTGCCAGTATGGGCCTCCGGGACTTGGCCGGGGAGCTGTTTTTT. This rearrangement joins TRBV19 to TRBJ2-2; D perhaps matches TRBD2 (6 bases). Per the germline V gene, CDR1 is LNHDA and CDR2 is SQIVND (reference sequence). This CDR3 region has 15 residues. V was clipped by 7 bases and J by 6 bases, with 18 bases between them.

The genes are TRBV27 and TRBJ2-7, with 7 nucleotides matching TRBD1. CDR1 and CDR2 from the germline V gene are MNHEY and SMNVEV (reference sequence). This CDR3 comprises 13 residues. V lost 8 bases and J lost 4; bases outside the gene matches: 8. This chain's CDR3 is CASGPRQGYEQYF. CDR3 DNA sequence: TGTGCCAGCGGTCCGCGACAGGGTTACGAGCAGTACTTC.

The chain combines TRBV13 with TRBJ2-3; TRBD2 aligns across 10 bases. The germline CDR1 and CDR2 sequences are PRHDT and FYEKMQ (reference sequence). V shed 5 bases and J 0 bases; nucleotides not matched to a gene: 17. The CDR3 loop spans 20 amino acids. The CDR3 DNA follows: TGTGCCAGCAGCCCTCCACCATGGCTGAGCGGGGGGGATAGCACAGATACGCAGTATTTT. Translated: CASSPPPWLSGGDSTDTQYF.

This clone was seen a handful of times. V and J are TRBV4-1 and TRBJ1-5; perhaps TRBD1 as D (5 bases). Trimming pared 0 bases from V and 6 bases from J, leaving 15 bases between. From germline, CDR1 is MGHRA and CDR2 YSYEKL. The CDR3 loop spans 16 amino acids. The CDR3 protein is CASSQEWGGVSQPQHF. DNA of the CDR3: TGCGCCAGCAGCCAAGAGTGGGGGGGGGTTAGTCAGCCCCAGCATTTT.

Here the CDR3 DNA reads TGTGCCAGTACGGGAAGCTCTGGAAACACCATATATTTT. Translating gives CASTGSSGNTIYF. The chain uses TRBV19 and TRBJ1-3, with D unresolved. Germline CDR1 and CDR2: LNHDA and SQIVND (reference sequence). V lost 7 bases to trimming and J lost 0 bases, with 7 bases between them. The CDR3 loop spans 13 amino acids.

A remark on this clone: Other nucleotide sequences from this sample produce the same CDR3. The chain has TRBV10-3 and TRBJ1-2, with D hard to call. V lost 5 bases and J lost 8, with 12 bases in between. The CDR3 is 12 amino acids. Germline V CDR1 and CDR2: ENHRY, SYGVKD. This CDR3 reads CAISPTGWGYTF. The CDR3 coding sequence is TGTGCCATCAGTCCGACGGGGTGGGGCTACACCTTC.

This clone is a singleton in its sample. The chain carries TRBV6-5 and TRBJ2-1, with 9 bases identical to TRBD2. The CDR3 loop spans 13 amino acids. Trimming took 10 bases from V and 9 from J; bases not matched to a gene: 10. CDR1 is MNHEY, CDR2 SVGAGI, per germline. Here the CDR3 reads CATQKAGGGEQFF. The CDR3 coding sequence is TGTGCCACTCAAAAAGCGGGGGGAGGTGAGCAGTTCTTC.